This T cell receptor beta chain appears in the sequencing data of a study of T cells in Graves' hyperthyroidism and ophthalmopathy. Findings and limits, study-wide: In the analysis, a 13 V-J model separated ophthalmopathy from stable hyperthyroidism.

Per the germline V gene, CDR1 is MNHNS and CDR2 is SASEGT. V lost 2 bases, J lost 1 base, and 5 bases lay in between. CDR3 length: 13 residues. A few counts support this clonotype. What it binds is unknown. Diagnoses rested on clinical symptoms, serum thyroxine and TRAb, thyroid ultrasound and orbital computed tomography. Amplification of TCR beta CDR3 regions was performed using RNA transcripts as template. First-round RT-PCR targeting the TCR CDR3 was performed with the HTBI primer set. TCRdb re-derived calls from the multiplex PCR reads in MiXCR, one entry per CDR3 protein. The data contain approximately 400,000 distinct CDR3 sequences, about a fifth of them singletons.

V usage is TRBV6-1 and J usage is TRBJ2-5; D is unclear. Material: blood. This receptor was taken from a woman under 30 with Graves' hyperthyroidism. The CDR3 here is CASSEQSQETQYF. The CDR3 DNA sequence: TGTGCCAGCAGTGAACAGTCCCAAGAGACCCAGTACTTC.